The clone carrying this TCR beta chain was counted only a few times. Trimming took 10 bases from V and 7 from J; bases not matched to a gene: 10. CDR1 and CDR2 from the germline V gene are WNHNN and SYGVQD (reference sequence). This CDR3 is built from 13 residues. Per the original data handling: Amplified reference gene primers provided the basis for estimating nucleated cell counts. The table came from immunoSEQ multiplex PCR; TCRdb's copy has only in-frame clones and leaves some out. The D gene and trimming were derived from the DNA, and the V and J assignments and clone size from that table. This table holds 75,000 to 100,000 clones, roughly 89% found once. This entry is derived from a study of blood T cell repertoires in COVID-19. About the research overall: Researchers got acute and convalescent COVID-19 samples from the United States, Italy and Spain.

The V and J genes are TRBV10-1 and TRBJ2-1; the match to TRBD2 covers 7 bases. The clonotype comes from a human donor in a cohort sampled during active COVID-19. Sequencing was done on a sample of peripheral blood. The DNA for the CDR3 is TGCGCCACCAGGCGGGCGGGGGAGAATGAGCAGTTCTTC. Encoded protein: CATRRAGENEQFF.